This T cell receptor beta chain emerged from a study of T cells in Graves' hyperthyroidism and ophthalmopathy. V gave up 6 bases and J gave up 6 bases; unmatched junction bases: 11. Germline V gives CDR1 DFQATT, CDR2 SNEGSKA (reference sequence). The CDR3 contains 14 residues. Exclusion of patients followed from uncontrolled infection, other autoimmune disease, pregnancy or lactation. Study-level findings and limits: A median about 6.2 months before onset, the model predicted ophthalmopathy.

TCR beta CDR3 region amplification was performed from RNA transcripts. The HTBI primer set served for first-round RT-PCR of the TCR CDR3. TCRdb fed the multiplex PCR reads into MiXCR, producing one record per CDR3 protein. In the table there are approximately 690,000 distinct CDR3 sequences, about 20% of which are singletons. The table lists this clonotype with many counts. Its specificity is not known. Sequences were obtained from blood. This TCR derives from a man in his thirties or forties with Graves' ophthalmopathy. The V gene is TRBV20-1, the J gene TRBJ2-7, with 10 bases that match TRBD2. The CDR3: CSASTSGRASEQYF. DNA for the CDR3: TGCAGTGCCTCTACAAGCGGGAGGGCAAGCGAGCAGTACTTC.